One and the same sample provided the 5 T cell receptor beta chains below, sequenced in a study of cytomegalovirus exposure and HLA in healthy donors. The primer mix had 60 Vbeta and 13 Jbeta primers. Assay: immunoSEQ multiplex PCR; the TCRdb copy retains only in-frame clones and omits some. The table has approximately 150,000 clones, around 81% seen once. Sequenced input: PBMCs. The receptors here all came from a woman aged 45-59 years in good health and CMV-seronegative.

J is TRBJ1-3 and V is TRBV7-2; no definite D call. The J call is doubtful: the DNA matches TRBJ2-2 better. The CDR3 spans 14 residues. The V gene's germline CDR1 is SGHTA and CDR2 FQGNSA. CDR3 DNA sequence: TGTGCCAGCAGCAGAGATTGGAACACCGGGGAGCTGTTTTTT. Protein: CASSRDWNTGELFF.

The chain recombines TRBV27 with TRBJ2-7; TRBD2 agrees at 7 bases. V gave up 6 bases and J gave up 3 bases; unmatched junction bases: 5. The CDR3 consists of 13 residues. Germline V gene sequence: CDR1 MNHEY, CDR2 SMNVEV (reference sequence). CDR3: CASRPGGDYEQYF. CDR3 in DNA: TGTGCCAGCAGGCCGGGGGGAGACTACGAGCAGTACTTC.

Here the CDR3 DNA reads TGTGCCAGTAGTACCCCCGGGACACGGGAGACCCAGTACTTC. Encoded protein: CASSTPGTRETQYF. The gene calls are TRBV19 and TRBJ2-5; the D gene is possibly TRBD1 (6 bases). The CDR3 is 14 amino acids. CDR1 is LNHDA and CDR2 is SQIVND in the germline V gene (reference sequence). V lost 4 bases to trimming and J lost 5 bases, with 14 bases between them. Combining the CDR3 with reference TRBV19 and TRBJ2-5 gives the whole variable domain DGGITQSPKYLFRKEGQNVTLSCEQNLNHDAMYWYRQDPGQGLRLIYYSQIVNDFQKGDIAEGYSVSREKKESFPLTVTSAQKNPTAFYLCASSTPGTRETQYFGPGTRLLVL.

This rearrangement joins TRBV13 to TRBJ2-7; 12 bases are shared with TRBD2. Trimming cost V 1 base and J 2 bases; bases outside gene matches: 9. The CDR3 covers 18 residues. Germline V CDR1 and CDR2: PRHDT, FYEKMQ (reference sequence). The chain's CDR3 is CASSLVMTSGSEAYEQYF. The CDR3 nucleotides are TGTGCCAGCAGCTTAGTAATGACTAGCGGGAGTGAGGCCTACGAGCAGTACTTC.

The rearrangement uses TRBV2 and TRBJ2-7; 10 nucleotides line up with TRBD2. With 5 bases clipped from V and 1 base from J, the junction kept 5 bases outside the gene matches. The germline gives CDR1 SNHLY, CDR2 FYNNEI. This CDR3 is 15 amino acids long. DNA of the CDR3: TGTGCCAGCAGTCGAGCGGGGGGGCTTTCCTACGAGCAGTACTTC. Protein product: CASSRAGGLSYEQYF.